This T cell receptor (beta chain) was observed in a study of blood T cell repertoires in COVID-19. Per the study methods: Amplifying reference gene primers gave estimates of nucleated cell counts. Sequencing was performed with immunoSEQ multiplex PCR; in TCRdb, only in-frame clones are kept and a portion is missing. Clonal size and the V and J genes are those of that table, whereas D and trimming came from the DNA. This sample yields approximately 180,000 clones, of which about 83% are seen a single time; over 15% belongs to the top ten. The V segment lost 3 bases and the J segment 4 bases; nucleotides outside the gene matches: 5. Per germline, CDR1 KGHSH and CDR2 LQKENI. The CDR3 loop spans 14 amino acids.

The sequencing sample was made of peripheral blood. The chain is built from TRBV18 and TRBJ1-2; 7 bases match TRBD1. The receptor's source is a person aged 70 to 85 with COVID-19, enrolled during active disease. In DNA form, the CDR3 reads TGTGCCAGCTCACCCGGGACAGAGACCTATGGCTACACCTTC. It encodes CASSPGTETYGYTF.